These 26 T cell receptor beta chains were sequenced from one sample in a study of CD8+ T cells in alopecia areata. cDNA serving as the sequencing template came from extracted, reverse transcribed RNA. The data were produced by immunoSEQ multiplex PCR, yet TCRdb's version contains in-frame clones alone and is incomplete. The sample holds 120,000 to 150,000 clones, 82% seen once. As to treatment: oral pan-JAK inhibitor, 5-10 mg twice daily. The sequencing used CD8+ T cells sorted from blood, collected at week 4, from a patient treated with tofacitinib. Receptors were obtained from a human donor with alopecia areata.

The chain links TRBV27 to TRBJ1-2; D may be TRBD1 (5 bases). Trimming took off 5 bases at V and 1 base at J, with 17 bases between the two ends. The germline V gene has CDR1 MNHEY and CDR2 SMNVEV (reference sequence). The CDR3 is made up of 16 amino acids. Here the CDR3 reads CASSPQGRTNNYGYTF. CDR3 DNA sequence: TGTGCCAGCAGTCCGCAGGGCCGGACTAATAACTATGGCTACACCTTC.

The rearrangement joins TRBV15 to TRBJ1-1; no reliable D call. V lost 0 bases, J lost 5 bases, and 10 bases lay in between. CDR3 size: 14 residues. Per the germline V gene, CDR1 is LNHNV and CDR2 is YYDKDF (reference sequence). CDR3 nucleotide sequence: TGTGCCACCAGCAGAGATCGTTGGCCTACTGAAGCTTTCTTT. Translating gives CATSRDRWPTEAFF.

This chain joins TRBV7-9 and TRBJ2-7, with D tentatively TRBD1 (5 bases). CDR1 and CDR2 (germline): SEHNR, FQNEAQ (reference sequence). The CDR3 runs 13 residues. V was cut by 0 bases and J by 3 bases, with 6 bases left in between. The CDR3 reads CASSLADSYEQYF. The CDR3 nucleotides read TGTGCCAGCAGCTTAGCTGACAGCTACGAGCAGTACTTC.

The chain carries TRBV27 and TRBJ2-1; 8 bases agree with TRBD2. CDR1 and CDR2 from the germline V gene are MNHEY and SMNVEV (reference sequence). V was pared by 3 bases and J by 5 bases, with 3 bases of the junction left unmatched. This CDR3 comprises 14 residues. This CDR3 is CASSFLGGDNEQFF. The CDR3 nucleotides read TGTGCCAGCAGTTTCCTCGGGGGGGACAATGAGCAGTTCTTC.

The chain has TRBV9 and TRBJ1-1; 10 bases are a match to TRBD1. Trimming cost V 0 bases and J 5 bases; bases outside gene matches: 4. Germline V CDR1 and CDR2: SGDLS, YYNGEE. The length of the CDR3 is 15 residues. CDR3 in DNA: TGTGCCAGCAGCGTAGGTGGACAGGGGGTGACTGAAGCTTTCTTT. Its protein product is CASSVGGQGVTEAFF.

This clone was observed a handful of times. This sequence joins TRBV23-1 and TRBJ2-7, with 8 bases matching TRBD1. TRBV23-1 belongs to the ORF category, with a function that is uncertain. There are 13 residues in the CDR3. Trimming took 10 bases from V and 3 from J; bases not matched to a gene: 8. CDR3 residues: CATSGQGNYEQYF. As DNA, the CDR3 is TGCGCCACCTCCGGACAGGGCAACTACGAGCAGTACTTC.

The genes are TRBV6-5 and TRBJ2-7; TRBD1 agrees at 11 bases. After removal of 5 bases from V and 6 bases from J, the junction contained 6 bases not matched to a gene. Germline-derived CDR1 and CDR2 are MNHEY and SVGAGI. There are 14 residues in the CDR3. The CDR3 sequence is CASSPLGTGGEQYF. In DNA form, the CDR3 reads TGTGCCAGCAGTCCCCTAGGGACAGGGGGCGAGCAGTACTTC.

The chain employs TRBV15 and TRBJ1-4; possibly TRBD1 for D (5 bases). The V end was cut by 3 bases, the J end by 7 bases, with 12 bases between. This CDR3 comprises 14 residues. CDR1 LNHNV and CDR2 YYDKDF come from the germline V gene (reference sequence). The CDR3 DNA reads TGTGCCACCAGCAGCCCAGGGACTTCTGAAAAACTGTTTTTT. It specifies CATSSPGTSEKLFF. The whole variable domain, filled in from reference TRBV15 and TRBJ1-4, reads DAMVIQNPRYQVTQFGKPVTLSCSQTLNHNVMYWYQQKSSQAPKLLFHYYDKDFNNEADTPDNFQSRRPNTSFCFLDIRSPGLGDTAMYLCATSSPGTSEKLFFGSGTQLSVL.

This rearrangement joins TRBV7-9 to TRBJ2-5; D unresolved. Trimming pared 2 bases from V and 4 bases from J, leaving 2 bases between. The germline CDR1 and CDR2 sequences are SEHNR and FQNEAQ (reference sequence). The CDR3 is made up of 11 amino acids. CDR3 nucleotide sequence: TGTGCCAGCAGCTTAATAGAGACCCAGTACTTC. It specifies CASSLIETQYF. The complete variable domain, with remaining parts taken from reference TRBV7-9 and TRBJ2-5, reads DTGVSQNPRHKITKRGQNVTFRCDPISEHNRLYWYRQTLGQGPEFLTYFQNEAQLEKSRLLSDRFSAERPKGSFSTLEIQRTEQGDSAMYLCASSLIETQYFGPGTRLLVL.

V usage is TRBV11-2 and J usage is TRBJ2-3, with 9 bases fitting TRBD2. Germline trimming cut 5 bases from V and 1 base from J; bases unmatched to any gene: 10. Germline loops: CDR1 SGHAT, CDR2 FQNNGV. The CDR3 extends over 17 amino acids. Here the CDR3 DNA reads TGTGCCAGCAGCCTTGGGAGCGGGGGGACGCGCACAGATACGCAGTATTTT. This encodes CASSLGSGGTRTDTQYF.

The chain recombines TRBV27 with TRBJ2-7, with TRBD2 identical over 7 bases. Germline CDR1 and CDR2: MNHEY and SMNVEV (reference sequence). CDR3 length: 15 residues. Unmatched junction bases numbered 8, after V lost 6 bases and J lost 0 bases. CDR3 protein: CASSPFGGGSYEQYF. The CDR3 DNA reads as TGTGCCAGCAGCCCCTTTGGGGGGGGCTCCTACGAGCAGTACTTC.

This clone was observed a few times. This chain links TRBV21-1 with TRBJ1-2. TRBV21-1 is annotated as a pseudogene. The CDR3 is 12 residues long. DNA for the CDR3: TGTGCCAGCAGCAAAGAGGCAGATGGCTACACCTTC. Translating it yields CASSKEADGYTF.

The V gene is TRBV18, the J gene TRBJ2-7, with no clear D. In germline, CDR1 is KGHSH, CDR2 LQKENI. This CDR3 region has 13 residues. Trimming took off 0 bases at V and 2 bases at J, with 5 bases between the two ends. The CDR3 nucleotides are TGTGCCAGCTCACCACCGGAAGCCTACGAGCAGTACTTC. Translated, it gives CASSPPEAYEQYF.

This sequence joins TRBV23-1 and TRBJ1-2; D remains unclear. TRBV23-1 is an ORF, with its function uncertain. The CDR3 is made up of 16 amino acids. Trimming stripped 2 bases from V and 8 bases from J, with 21 bases between. The CDR3 region is CASSQKATGPLWGYTF. CDR3 nucleotide sequence: TGCGCCAGCAGTCAAAAGGCAACCGGCCCCCTATGGGGCTACACCTTC.

The chain joins TRBV7-9 to TRBJ2-7, with D perhaps matching TRBD2 (6 bases). CDR1 is SEHNR, CDR2 FQNEAQ, per germline (reference sequence). There are 16 residues in the CDR3. Trimming left V 0 bases short and J 0 bases short, with 12 bases between. The CDR3 is CASSLAGGTLSYEQYF. The CDR3 DNA is TGTGCCAGCAGCTTAGCGGGAGGTACTCTCTCCTACGAGCAGTACTTC.

The chain links TRBV19 to TRBJ2-5; D not resolved. Per the germline V gene, CDR1 is LNHDA and CDR2 is SQIVND (reference sequence). Trimming took off 3 bases at V and 5 bases at J, with 10 bases between the two ends. The length of the CDR3 is 13 residues. CDR3 DNA: TGTGCCAGTAGTATGAATATCCGTGAGACCCAGTACTTC. Protein: CASSMNIRETQYF.

The V and J genes are TRBV29-1 and TRBJ2-1; 9 bases align to TRBD2. Germline values: CDR1 SQVTM, CDR2 ANQGSEA. V lost 0 bases and J lost 5; bases outside the gene matches: 5. This CDR3 spans 15 amino acids. This CDR3 is CSVEEGLAVDNEQFF. In DNA form, the CDR3 reads TGCAGCGTTGAAGAGGGACTAGCTGTCGACAATGAGCAGTTCTTC.

The chain links TRBV30 to TRBJ2-7; D gene uncertain. The V gene's germline CDR1 is GTSNPN and CDR2 SVGIG (reference sequence). With 3 bases removed from V and 3 bases from J, the gap between germline ends came to 9 bases. CDR3 length: 12 residues. For the CDR3, the DNA is TGTGCCTGGAGGCCAGGTTTCTACGAGCAGTACTTC. Protein: CAWRPGFYEQYF.

This chain links TRBV4-1 with TRBJ2-1; D might be TRBD2 (5 bases). Germline-derived CDR1 and CDR2 are MGHRA and YSYEKL. The CDR3 loop spans 12 amino acids. With 3 bases removed from V and 9 bases from J, the gap between germline ends came to 9 bases. CDR3 bases: TGCGCCAGCAGCCATGTAGGGAGTGAGCAGTTCTTC. It is translated as CASSHVGSEQFF.

V and J are TRBV7-9 and TRBJ1-1; D possibly corresponds to TRBD1 (5 bases). Trimming shortened V by 5 bases and J by 7 bases, and 17 bases separated the two germline ends. Germline CDR1 reads SEHNR; CDR2 reads FQNEAQ (reference sequence). CDR3 size: 14 residues. CDR3 loop: CASSISGREFEAFF. CDR3 DNA sequence: TGTGCCAGCAGCATATCGGGACGGGAGTTTGAAGCTTTCTTT.

The chain employs TRBV2 and TRBJ2-3; D is undetermined. Trimming took off 4 bases at V and 6 bases at J, with 14 bases between the two ends. Germline assignment: CDR1 SNHLY and CDR2 FYNNEI. This CDR3 contains 14 residues. CDR3 sequence (DNA): TGTGCCAGCAGTGCAGTTGATTTGGGGGATACGCAGTATTTT. Translating it yields CASSAVDLGDTQYF.

J is TRBJ2-3 and V is TRBV30; D not resolved. The CDR3 runs to 14 residues. Trimming cost V 0 bases and J 0 bases, with 7 bases left between them. Germline V lookup: CDR1 GTSNPN, CDR2 SVGIG (reference sequence). The CDR3: CAWSVGISTDTQYF. Here the CDR3 DNA reads TGTGCCTGGAGTGTTGGGATTAGCACAGATACGCAGTATTTT.

The chain uses TRBV27 and TRBJ2-1; D unresolved. The germline V and J ends were trimmed by 0 bases and 6 bases, with 12 bases remaining between them. The germline gives CDR1 MNHEY, CDR2 SMNVEV (reference sequence). CDR3 size: 15 residues. The DNA for the CDR3 is TGTGCCAGCAGTTTATCGAAGTCCCCGGGCAATGAGCAGTTCTTC. Translated, it gives CASSLSKSPGNEQFF.

The V and J genes are TRBV27 and TRBJ2-3; 7 bases fit TRBD1. This CDR3 comprises 16 residues. With 5 bases clipped from V and 0 bases from J, the junction kept 8 bases outside the gene matches. Germline V lookup: CDR1 MNHEY, CDR2 SMNVEV (reference sequence). CDR3 protein: CASSPRTGASTDTQYF. The DNA for the CDR3 is TGTGCCAGCAGTCCAAGGACAGGCGCTAGCACAGATACGCAGTATTTT.

CDR3 sequence reads: CASRQTPNTEAFF. In nucleotides, the CDR3 is TGTGCCAGCAGGCAGACACCGAACACTGAAGCTTTCTTT. The chain links TRBV27 to TRBJ1-1; D gene uncertain. CDR3 length equals 13 residues. Trimming took 6 bases from V and 1 from J, leaving 9 bases between them. CDR1 and CDR2 from the germline V gene are MNHEY and SMNVEV (reference sequence).

The rearrangement joins TRBV7-9 to TRBJ2-2, with 13 nucleotides matching TRBD2. Germline CDR1 and CDR2: SEHNR and FQNEAQ (reference sequence). The CDR3 runs to 17 residues. The V segment lost 5 bases and the J segment 1 base; nucleotides outside the gene matches: 4. CDR3 protein: CASSRTSGGQNTGELFF. In DNA, the CDR3 is TGTGCCAGCAGCCGGACTAGCGGGGGCCAGAACACCGGGGAGCTGTTTTTT.